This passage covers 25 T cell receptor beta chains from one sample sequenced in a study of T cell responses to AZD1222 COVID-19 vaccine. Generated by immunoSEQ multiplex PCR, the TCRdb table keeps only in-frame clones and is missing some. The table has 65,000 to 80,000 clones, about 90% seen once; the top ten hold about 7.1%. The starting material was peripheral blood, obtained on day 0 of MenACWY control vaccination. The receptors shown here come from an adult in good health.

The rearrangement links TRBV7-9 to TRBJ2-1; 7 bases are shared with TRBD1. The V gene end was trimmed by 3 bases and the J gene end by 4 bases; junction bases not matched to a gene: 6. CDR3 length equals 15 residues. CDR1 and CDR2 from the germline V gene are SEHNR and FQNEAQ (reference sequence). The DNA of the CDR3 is TGTGCCAGCAGCTTTAGCCAGGGGGTTTACAATGAGCAGTTCTTC. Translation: CASSFSQGVYNEQFF.

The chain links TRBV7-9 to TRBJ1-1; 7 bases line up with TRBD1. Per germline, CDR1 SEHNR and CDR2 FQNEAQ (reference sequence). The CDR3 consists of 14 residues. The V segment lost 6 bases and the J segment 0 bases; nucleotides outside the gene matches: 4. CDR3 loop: CASRTGTVNTEAFF. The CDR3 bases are TGTGCCAGCAGAACCGGGACAGTGAACACTGAAGCTTTCTTT.

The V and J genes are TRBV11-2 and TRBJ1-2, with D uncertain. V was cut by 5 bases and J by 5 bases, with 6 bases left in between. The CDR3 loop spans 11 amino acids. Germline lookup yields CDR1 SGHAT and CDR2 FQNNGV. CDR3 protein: CASSAGYGYTF. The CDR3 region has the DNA TGTGCCAGCAGCGCTGGATATGGCTACACCTTC.

The CDR3 spells CASRRGQGSGNTIYF. The CDR3 DNA reads as TGTGCCAGCAGGCGGGGACAGGGGTCTGGAAACACCATATATTTT. V and J are TRBV2 and TRBJ1-3; 10 nucleotides match TRBD1. Germline-derived CDR1 and CDR2 are SNHLY and FYNNEI. After removal of 6 bases from V and 1 base from J, the junction contained 3 bases not matched to a gene. The CDR3 runs 15 residues.

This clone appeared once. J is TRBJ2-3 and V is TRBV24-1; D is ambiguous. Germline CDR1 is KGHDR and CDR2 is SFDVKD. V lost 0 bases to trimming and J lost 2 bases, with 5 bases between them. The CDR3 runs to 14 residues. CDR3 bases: TGTGCCACCAGTGATTTGAAGGACACAGATACGCAGTATTTT. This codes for CATSDLKDTDTQYF.

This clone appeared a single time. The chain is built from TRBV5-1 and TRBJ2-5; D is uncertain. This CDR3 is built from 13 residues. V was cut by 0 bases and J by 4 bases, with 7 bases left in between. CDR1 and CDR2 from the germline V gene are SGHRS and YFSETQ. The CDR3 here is CASSLGTAETQYF. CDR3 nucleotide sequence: TGCGCCAGCAGCTTGGGCACAGCAGAGACCCAGTACTTC. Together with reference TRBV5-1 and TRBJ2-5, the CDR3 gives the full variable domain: KAGVTQTPRYLIKTRGQQVTLSCSPISGHRSVSWYQQTPGQGLQFLFEYFSETQRNKGNFPGRFSGRQFSNSRSEMNVSTLELGDSALYLCASSLGTAETQYFGPGTRLLVL.

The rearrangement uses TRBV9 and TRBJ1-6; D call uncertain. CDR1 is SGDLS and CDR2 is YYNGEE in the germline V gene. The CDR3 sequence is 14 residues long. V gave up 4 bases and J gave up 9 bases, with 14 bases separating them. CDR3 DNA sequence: TGTGCCAGCAGCCCCGGATCGGGGAGTTCACCCCTCCACTTT. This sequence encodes CASSPGSGSSPLHF. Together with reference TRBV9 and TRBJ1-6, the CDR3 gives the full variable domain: DSGVTQTPKHLITATGQRVTLRCSPRSGDLSVYWYQQSLDQGLQFLIQYYNGEERAKGNILERFSAQQFPDLHSELNLSSLELGDSALYFCASSPGSGSSPLHFGNGTRLTVT.

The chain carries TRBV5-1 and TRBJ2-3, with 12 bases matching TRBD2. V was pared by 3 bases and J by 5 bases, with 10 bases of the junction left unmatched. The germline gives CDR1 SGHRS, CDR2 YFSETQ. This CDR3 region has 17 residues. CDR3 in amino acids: CASSSGLAGRAEDTQYF. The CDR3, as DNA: TGCGCCAGCAGCTCAGGACTAGCGGGAAGGGCTGAAGATACGCAGTATTTT.

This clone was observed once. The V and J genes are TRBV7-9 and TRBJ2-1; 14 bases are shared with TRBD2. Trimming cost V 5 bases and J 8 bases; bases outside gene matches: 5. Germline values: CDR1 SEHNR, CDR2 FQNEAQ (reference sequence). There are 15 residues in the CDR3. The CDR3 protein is CASSPGLAGVDEQFF. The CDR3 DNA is TGTGCCAGCAGCCCGGGACTAGCGGGAGTCGATGAGCAGTTCTTC. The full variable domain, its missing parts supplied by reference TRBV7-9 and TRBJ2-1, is DTGVSQNPRHKITKRGQNVTFRCDPISEHNRLYWYRQTLGQGPEFLTYFQNEAQLEKSRLLSDRFSAERPKGSFSTLEIQRTEQGDSAMYLCASSPGLAGVDEQFFGPGTRLTVL.

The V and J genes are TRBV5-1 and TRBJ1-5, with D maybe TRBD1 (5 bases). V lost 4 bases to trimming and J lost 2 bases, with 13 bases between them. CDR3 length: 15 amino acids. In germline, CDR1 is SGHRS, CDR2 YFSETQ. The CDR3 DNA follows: TGCGCCAGCAGCCAATCGGGGGGAGGCAATCAGCCCCAGCATTTT. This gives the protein CASSQSGGGNQPQHF.

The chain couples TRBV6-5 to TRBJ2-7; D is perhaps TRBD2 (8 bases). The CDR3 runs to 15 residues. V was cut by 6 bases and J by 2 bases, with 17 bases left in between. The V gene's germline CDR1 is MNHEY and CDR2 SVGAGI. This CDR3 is CASRTPGGGAYEQYF. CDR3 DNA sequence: TGTGCCAGCAGAACCCCGGGAGGGGGCGCCTACGAGCAGTACTTC.

CDR3 sequence: CASSVLRGGMDTQYF. The CDR3 coding sequence is TGCGCCAGCAGCGTCCTGCGGGGGGGGATGGATACGCAGTATTTT. The chain couples TRBV5-1 to TRBJ2-3; 9 bases are a match to TRBD2. The ends lost 4 bases at V and 6 bases at J; junction bases unmatched: 9. The CDR3 is 15 residues long. Germline assignment: CDR1 SGHRS and CDR2 YFSETQ.

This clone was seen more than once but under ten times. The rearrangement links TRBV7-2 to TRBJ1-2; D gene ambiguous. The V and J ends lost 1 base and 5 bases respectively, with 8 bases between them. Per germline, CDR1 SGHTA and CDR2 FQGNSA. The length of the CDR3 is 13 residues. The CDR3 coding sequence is TGTGCCAGCAGCTTAGATCGGGAGTATGGCTACACCTTC. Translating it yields CASSLDREYGYTF.

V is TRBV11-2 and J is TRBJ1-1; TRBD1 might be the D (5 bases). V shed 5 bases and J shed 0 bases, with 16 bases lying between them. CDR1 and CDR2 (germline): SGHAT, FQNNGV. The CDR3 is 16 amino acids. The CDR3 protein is CASSQGSGDLNTEAFF. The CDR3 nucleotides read TGTGCCAGCAGCCAAGGATCGGGGGATCTGAACACTGAAGCTTTCTTT. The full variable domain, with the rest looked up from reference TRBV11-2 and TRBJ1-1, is EAGVAQSPRYKIIEKRQSVAFWCNPISGHATLYWYQQILGQGPKLLIQFQNNGVVDDSQLPKDRFSAERLKGVDSTLKIQPAKLEDSAVYLCASSQGSGDLNTEAFFGQGTRLTVV.

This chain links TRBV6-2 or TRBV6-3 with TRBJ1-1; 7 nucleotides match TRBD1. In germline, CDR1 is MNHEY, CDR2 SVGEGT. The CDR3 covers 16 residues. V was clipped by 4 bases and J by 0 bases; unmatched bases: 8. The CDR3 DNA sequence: TGTGCCAGCAGTTCACAGGGGCGGAACATGAACACTGAAGCTTTCTTT. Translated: CASSSQGRNMNTEAFF.

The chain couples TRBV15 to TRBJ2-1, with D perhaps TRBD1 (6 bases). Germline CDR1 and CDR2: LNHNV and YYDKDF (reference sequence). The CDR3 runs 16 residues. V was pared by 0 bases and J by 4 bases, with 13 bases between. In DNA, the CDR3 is TGTGCCACCAGCAGAGATAGGCAGGGGAAGTACAATGAGCAGTTCTTC. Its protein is CATSRDRQGKYNEQFF.

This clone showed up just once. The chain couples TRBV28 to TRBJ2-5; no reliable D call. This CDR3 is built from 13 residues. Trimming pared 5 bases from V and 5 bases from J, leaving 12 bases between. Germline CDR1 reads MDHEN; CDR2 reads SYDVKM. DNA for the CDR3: TGTGCCAGCAGTGACCCGACTTGGGAGACCCAGTACTTC. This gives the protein CASSDPTWETQYF. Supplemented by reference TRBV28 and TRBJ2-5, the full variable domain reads DVKVTQSSRYLVKRTGEKVFLECVQDMDHENMFWYRQDPGLGLRLIYFSYDVKMKEKGDIPEGYSVSREKKERFSLILESASTNQTSMYLCASSDPTWETQYFGPGTRLLVL.

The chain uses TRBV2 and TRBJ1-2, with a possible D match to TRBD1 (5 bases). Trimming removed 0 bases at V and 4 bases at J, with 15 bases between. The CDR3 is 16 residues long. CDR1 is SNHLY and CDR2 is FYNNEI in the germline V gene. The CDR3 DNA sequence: TGTGCCAGCAGTGAAGCGGGGGACCCATTGGGCTATGGCTACACCTTC. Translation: CASSEAGDPLGYGYTF.

CDR3 bases: TGCGCCAGCAGCTTGGGAACAGCTTCAACTAATGAAAAACTGTTTTTT. This sequence encodes CASSLGTASTNEKLFF. The chain recombines TRBV5-1 with TRBJ1-4; the D is unclear. This CDR3 spans 16 amino acids. Trimming shortened V by 0 bases and J by 0 bases, and 9 bases separated the two germline ends. Looked up from germline, CDR1 is SGHRS and CDR2 is YFSETQ.

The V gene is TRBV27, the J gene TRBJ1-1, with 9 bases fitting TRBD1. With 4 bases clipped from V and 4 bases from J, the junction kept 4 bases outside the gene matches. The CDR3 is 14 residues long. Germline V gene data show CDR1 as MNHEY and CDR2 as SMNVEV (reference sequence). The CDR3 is CASSWGQGGTEAFF. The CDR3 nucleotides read TGTGCCAGCAGTTGGGGACAGGGCGGCACTGAAGCTTTCTTT.

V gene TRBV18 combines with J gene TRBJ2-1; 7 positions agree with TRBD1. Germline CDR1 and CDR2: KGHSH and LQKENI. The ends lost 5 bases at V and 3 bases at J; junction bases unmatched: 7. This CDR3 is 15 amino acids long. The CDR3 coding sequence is TGTGCCAGCTCAAACCAGGGGGAGAGCTACAATGAGCAGTTCTTC. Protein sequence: CASSNQGESYNEQFF.

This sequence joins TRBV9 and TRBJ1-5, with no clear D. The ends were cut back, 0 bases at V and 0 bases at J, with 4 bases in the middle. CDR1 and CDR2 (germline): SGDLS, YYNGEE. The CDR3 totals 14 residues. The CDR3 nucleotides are TGTGCCAGCAGCGTAGGGGGTAGCAATCAGCCCCAGCATTTT. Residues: CASSVGGSNQPQHF.

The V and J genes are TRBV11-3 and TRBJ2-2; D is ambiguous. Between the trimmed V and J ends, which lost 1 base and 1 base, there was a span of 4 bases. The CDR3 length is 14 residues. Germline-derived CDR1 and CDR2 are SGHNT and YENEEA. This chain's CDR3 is CASSLGLNTGELFF. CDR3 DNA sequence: TGTGCCAGCAGCTTAGGGCTGAACACCGGGGAGCTGTTTTTT.

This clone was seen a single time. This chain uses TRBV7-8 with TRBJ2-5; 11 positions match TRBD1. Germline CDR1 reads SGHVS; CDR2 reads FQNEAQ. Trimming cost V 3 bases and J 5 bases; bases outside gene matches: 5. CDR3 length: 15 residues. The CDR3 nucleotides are TGTGCCAGCAGCTTTGGACAGGGGGCTGGTGAGACCCAGTACTTC. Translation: CASSFGQGAGETQYF.

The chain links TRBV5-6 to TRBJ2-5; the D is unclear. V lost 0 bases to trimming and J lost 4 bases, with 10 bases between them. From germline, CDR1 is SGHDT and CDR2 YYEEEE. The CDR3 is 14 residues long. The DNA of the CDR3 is TGTGCCAGCAGCTTGGCCGGATGGGGAGAGACCCAGTACTTC. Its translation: CASSLAGWGETQYF.